A selection of T cell receptor beta chains follows, all from one sample in a study of T-cell reconstitution after alpha-beta-depleted transplantation in children. MiXCR, applied by TCRdb to the PCR reads, yields one record per CDR3 protein. The data hold about 610,000 distinct CDR3 sequences, with about 11% observed a single time. This specimen consisted of PBMCs from the stem cell graft donor, obtained from the stem cell graft. These TCRs come from a human donor who donated a stem cell graft to a child with acute myeloid leukemia. Each CDR3 is given with its conserved first and last residue. Each record gives: V gene, D gene, J gene, clone size, CDR3 DNA, CDR3 protein. D genes are given only for firm matches. Only some rows state a clone size, as once, few, many or a class for expanded clones.

V: TRBV20-1; D: TRBD1; J: TRBJ1-1; size: many; DNA: TGCAGTGCTTACAGGGGCACTGAAGCTTTCTTT; CDR3: CSAYRGTEAFF
V: TRBV12-3/TRBV12-4; D: TRBD2; J: TRBJ2-7; size: many; DNA: TGTGCCAGCAGTTTAGCGCGGGGACTAGCGGGACCCTACGAGCAGTACTTC; CDR3: CASSLARGLAGPYEQYF
V: TRBV6-2/TRBV6-3; D: TRBD2; J: TRBJ2-1; size: .; DNA: TGTGCCAGCAGCCCGGGACTAGCGGGCCTCAGCTCCTACAATGAGCAGTTCTTC; CDR3: CASSPGLAGLSSYNEQFF
V: TRBV20-1; D: TRBD2; J: TRBJ2-1; size: .; DNA: TGCAGTGCTAGAGAATCCAGACTAGCGGGAGTGGCCTACAATGAGCAGTTCTTC; CDR3: CSARESRLAGVAYNEQFF
V: TRBV2; D: TRBD2; J: TRBJ2-1; size: .; DNA: TGTGCCAGCAAGGCTAGCGGGACTTATGAGCAGTTCTTC; CDR3: CASKASGTYEQFF
V: TRBV9; D: .; J: TRBJ2-7; size: .; DNA: TGTGCCAGCAGCTCCCTCGGGGGAGGTTACGAGCAGTACTTC; CDR3: CASSSLGGGYEQYF
V: TRBV30; D: .; J: TRBJ1-5; size: .; DNA: TGTGCCTTCAGGATTGGCGGTAGCAATCAGCCCCAGCATTTT; CDR3: CAFRIGGSNQPQHF
V: TRBV12-3/TRBV12-4; D: TRBD1; J: TRBJ1-5; size: .; DNA: TGTGCCAGCAGTACAGGGGGCCGAGGAAATCAGCCCCAGCATTTT; CDR3: CASSTGGRGNQPQHF
V: TRBV7-9; D: .; J: TRBJ2-5; size: many; DNA: TGTGCCAGCAGCCGGGCGAAAGAGACCCAGTACTTC; CDR3: CASSRAKETQYF
V: TRBV6-6; D: .; J: TRBJ1-2; size: .; DNA: TGTGCCAGCAGCAGACAGTCCTATGGCTACACCTTC; CDR3: CASSRQSYGYTF
V: TRBV9; D: .; J: TRBJ1-1; size: many; DNA: TGTGCCAGCAGCGTAGTAACAGGGAAGGTGAACACTGAAGCTTTCTTT; CDR3: CASSVVTGKVNTEAFF
V: TRBV6-5; D: .; J: TRBJ2-2; size: many; DNA: TGTGCCAGCAGTTACGATTTCACCGGGGAGCTGTTTTTT; CDR3: CASSYDFTGELFF
V: TRBV6-1; D: TRBD2; J: TRBJ2-2; size: many; DNA: TGTGCCAGCATGAGGGAGGGAGACGGGGAGCTGTTTTTT; CDR3: CASMREGDGELFF
V: TRBV7-2; D: .; J: TRBJ2-6; size: few; DNA: TGTGCCAGCAGCCCGGCCCTCCTCCTCTCTGGGGCCAACGTCCTGACTTTC; CDR3: CASSPALLLSGANVLTF
V: TRBV6-5; D: TRBD2; J: TRBJ2-7; size: .; DNA: TGTGCCAGCAGTTACCAAGCGGGAGGGTCCCACACCTACGAGCAGTACTTC; CDR3: CASSYQAGGSHTYEQYF
V: TRBV14; D: .; J: TRBJ2-1; size: few; DNA: TGTGCCAGCAGCCAAGATCTAGTAGCATCTTACAATGAGCAGTTCTTC; CDR3: CASSQDLVASYNEQFF
V: TRBV6-5; D: .; J: TRBJ2-7; size: .; DNA: TGTGCCAGCAGTTACTCAACAGTTGAGGAACATACAGAGCAGTACTTC; CDR3: CASSYSTVEEHTEQYF
V: TRBV7-8; D: TRBD1; J: TRBJ2-7; size: few; DNA: TGTGCCAGCAGCTCAATTTCGCCGGGACAGGGTACTGACTACTTC; CDR3: CASSSISPGQGTDYF
V: TRBV20-1; D: .; J: TRBJ2-7; size: few; DNA: TGCAGTGCTATGGGGGGCTTTTCCTACGAGCAGTACTTC; CDR3: CSAMGGFSYEQYF
V: TRBV10-3; D: .; J: TRBJ2-7; size: many; DNA: TGTGCCATCAGTGGGGGGAGCTACGAGCAGTACTTC; CDR3: CAISGGSYEQYF
V: TRBV7-2; D: TRBD2; J: TRBJ2-1; size: .; DNA: TGTGCCAGCACCTTGGAGGGAGGGCCCCTGGAGCAGTTCTTC; CDR3: CASTLEGGPLEQFF
V: TRBV29-1; D: .; J: TRBJ1-2; size: many; DNA: TGCAGCGTTGCGAAGTCGGGAGAGGACTATGGCTACACCTTC; CDR3: CSVAKSGEDYGYTF
V: TRBV29-1; D: .; J: TRBJ2-1; size: .; DNA: TGCAGCGCCCTAAAAAACGATCGGGGGGAGCAGTTCTTC; CDR3: CSALKNDRGEQFF
V: TRBV27; D: TRBD2; J: TRBJ2-2; size: .; DNA: TGTGCCAGCCGCGGACTAGCGTTGAACACCGGGGAGCTGTTTTTT; CDR3: CASRGLALNTGELFF
V: TRBV27; D: TRBD2; J: TRBJ2-4; size: few; DNA: TGTGCCAGCAGTTCATGGCGAAGGACTAGCGGGCTTAAAAACATTCAGTACTTC; CDR3: CASSSWRRTSGLKNIQYF
V: TRBV4-3; D: TRBD1; J: TRBJ2-3; size: many; DNA: TGCGCCAGCAGCCCTGGACAGGGCCCCACAGATACGCAGTATTTT; CDR3: CASSPGQGPTDTQYF
V: TRBV28; D: .; J: TRBJ2-7; size: few; DNA: TGTGCCAGCAGTTTACGGGCGGGCAAAGGTTTCTCCTACGAGCAGTACTTC; CDR3: CASSLRAGKGFSYEQYF
V: TRBV5-1; D: TRBD1; J: TRBJ2-7; size: .; DNA: TGCGCCAGCAGCTTGGCGACAGGGCTGTTCTACGAGCAGTACTTC; CDR3: CASSLATGLFYEQYF
V: TRBV7-2; D: .; J: TRBJ2-7; size: many; DNA: TGTGCCAGCAGCTTAGGGGGAGTTAGCGAGCAGTACTTC; CDR3: CASSLGGVSEQYF
V: TRBV3-1; D: .; J: TRBJ2-2; size: .; DNA: TGTGCCAGCAGCCAGGGCCCATGGGGGGAGCTGTTTTTT; CDR3: CASSQGPWGELFF
V: TRBV18; D: .; J: TRBJ2-7; size: few; DNA: TGTGCCAGCTCACCAGGGGTAAGCACCTACGAGCAGTACTTC; CDR3: CASSPGVSTYEQYF
V: TRBV10-3; D: .; J: TRBJ2-7; size: many; DNA: TGTGCCATTGCGGCGGGGCAATCCTACGAGCAGTACTTC; CDR3: CAIAAGQSYEQYF
V: TRBV10-3; D: .; J: TRBJ2-7; size: many; DNA: TGTGCCATCAGTGAGTCACCAACGTCCTTGAGCGAGCAGTACTTC; CDR3: CAISESPTSLSEQYF
V: TRBV7-9; D: .; J: TRBJ2-7; size: .; DNA: TGTGCCAGCAGCCCAGGCACGGATGGGAAATACGAGCAGTACTTC; CDR3: CASSPGTDGKYEQYF
V: TRBV29-1; D: TRBD1; J: TRBJ2-5; size: many; DNA: TGCAGCGTTGAATTGGGACAGGTCCAAGAGACCCAGTACTTC; CDR3: CSVELGQVQETQYF
V: TRBV20-1; D: .; J: TRBJ2-1; size: many; DNA: TGCAGTGCTAGAGATCGGCGCGGGATCGATGAGCAGTTCTTC; CDR3: CSARDRRGIDEQFF
V: TRBV20-1; D: TRBD1; J: TRBJ1-4; size: .; DNA: TGCAGTGCTAAAGATCAGGGGGCCTACGAAAAACTGTTTTTT; CDR3: CSAKDQGAYEKLFF
V: TRBV11-1; D: .; J: TRBJ1-2; size: .; DNA: TGTGCCAGCAGTACACATCGAGGCGGGCAGAGCTCTAACTATGGCTACACCTTC; CDR3: CASSTHRGGQSSNYGYTF
V: TRBV5-4; D: TRBD1; J: TRBJ1-1; size: .; DNA: TGTGCCAGCAGCTTAGGGGACAGGGGGACTGAAGCTTTCTTT; CDR3: CASSLGDRGTEAFF
V: TRBV7-6; D: TRBD2; J: TRBJ2-5; size: few; DNA: TGTGCCAGCAGCTTAGGGGCTAGCGGAGGGTGGATACAAGAGACCCAGTACTTC; CDR3: CASSLGASGGWIQETQYF